The 10 T cell receptor beta chains below were found in one sample sequenced in a study of neoadjuvant anti-PD-1 for oral cavity cancer. Assay used: immunoSEQ multiplex PCR; TCRdb lists only in-frame clones, some missing. The sample includes under 13,000 clones, roughly half of them seen just once. Sequencing used tumor tissue, obtained before nivolumab (anti-PD-1) treatment. Receptor source: a person aged 35-80 years with oral cavity squamous cell carcinoma.

By share of the sample, this clone is medium-sized (0.01 to 0.1%). This sequence joins TRBV28 and TRBJ1-1, with D uncertain. Germline V gene sequence: CDR1 MDHEN, CDR2 SYDVKM. The V end was cut by 3 bases, the J end by 1 base, with 9 bases between. The CDR3 contains 14 residues. The CDR3 bases are TGTGCCAGCAGTTTCCTGGGGAAGAACACTGAAGCTTTCTTT. Amino acids: CASSFLGKNTEAFF.

The chain has TRBV5-4 and TRBJ1-6; the match to TRBD1 covers 8 bases. V shed 3 bases and J 10 bases; nucleotides not matched to a gene: 9. The CDR3 sequence is 15 residues long. Per the germline V gene, CDR1 is SGHNT and CDR2 is YYREEE (reference sequence). CDR3 DNA: TGTGCCAGCAGCTACCAAGGACAGGGCGAGTCACCCCTCCACTTT. Protein product: CASSYQGQGESPLHF. Based on the CDR3 plus reference TRBV5-4 and TRBJ1-6, the full variable domain is ETGVTQSPTHLIKTRGQQVTLRCSSQSGHNTVSWYQQALGQGPQFIFQYYREEENGRGNFPPRFSGLQFPNYSSELNVNALELDDSALYLCASSYQGQGESPLHFGNGTRLTVT.

The chain combines TRBV7-2 with TRBJ1-1; D is ambiguous. The CDR3 covers 14 residues. V lost 4 bases to trimming and J lost 1 base, with 10 bases between them. Germline lookup yields CDR1 SGHTA and CDR2 FQGNSA. CDR3 nucleotides: TGTGCCAGCAGCTCAGGACCGTCGAACACTGAAGCTTTCTTT. Protein: CASSSGPSNTEAFF.

This clone has more than one count but fewer than ten. The J gene is TRBJ2-2, the V gene TRBV5-6, with D tentatively TRBD2 (5 bases). This CDR3 is 14 amino acids long. Germline V gives CDR1 SGHDT, CDR2 YYEEEE. Trimming pared 4 bases from V and 6 bases from J, leaving 13 bases between. CDR3 coding DNA: TGTGCCAGCAGCCTAGGAGGTAACGCCGGGGAGCTGTTTTTT. Translating gives CASSLGGNAGELFF.

The chain employs TRBV19 and TRBJ1-6; a weak D match, TRBD1 (6 bases). Germline V lookup: CDR1 LNHDA, CDR2 SQIVND (reference sequence). The CDR3 spans 15 residues. The V end was cut by 6 bases, the J end by 7 bases, with 16 bases between. CDR3 in amino acids: CASSLQGRGNSPLHF. The CDR3 region has the DNA TGTGCCAGTAGCCTACAGGGCCGGGGCAATTCACCCCTCCACTTT.

This clone was seen a handful of times. The chain recombines TRBV18 with TRBJ1-1; D not resolved. Germline CDR1 and CDR2: KGHSH and LQKENI. Trimming took off 2 bases at V and 0 bases at J, with 10 bases between the two ends. The CDR3 consists of 15 residues. This CDR3 reads CASSPIPGVNTEAFF. Here the CDR3 DNA reads TGTGCCAGCTCACCAATCCCCGGTGTGAACACTGAAGCTTTCTTT.

The chain has TRBV4-3 and TRBJ1-4; TRBD1 aligns across 8 bases. CDR1 and CDR2 (germline): LGHNA, YSLEER. Germline trimming cut 2 bases from V and 8 bases from J; bases unmatched to any gene: 7. This CDR3 comprises 15 residues. The CDR3 loop is CASSQSGQVGEKLFF. The CDR3 region has the DNA TGCGCCAGCAGCCAATCGGGACAGGTGGGAGAAAAACTGTTTTTT.

The chain carries TRBV6-1 and TRBJ1-1; D gene uncertain. The CDR3 is 11 residues long. The V end lost 8 bases, the J end lost 1 base, and 5 bases lay between the germline ends. The germline V gene encodes CDR1 MNHNS and CDR2 SASEGT. CDR3: CASGPNTEAFF. CDR3 DNA sequence: TGTGCCAGCGGTCCGAACACTGAAGCTTTCTTT.

This clone was seen only once. The chain couples TRBV18 to TRBJ2-1; 15 nucleotides align to TRBD2. Germline V CDR1 and CDR2: KGHSH, LQKENI. Trimming at V came to 0 bases and at J to 10 bases, leaving 10 bases not matched to a gene. The CDR3 spans 18 residues. The CDR3 DNA reads TGTGCCAGCTCACCACCGCGACTAGGACTAGCGGGGGGGCTCGAGCAGTTCTTC. This codes for CASSPPRLGLAGGLEQFF.

The rearrangement joins TRBV7-2 to TRBJ1-5, with 7 bases identical to TRBD1. The junction had 3 bases not matched to a gene; V was cut back by 5 bases and J by 5 bases. This CDR3 contains 13 residues. Germline V lookup: CDR1 SGHTA, CDR2 FQGNSA. The DNA of the CDR3 is TGTGCCAGCAGCCCAGACAGGGATCAGCCCCAGCATTTT. The encoded protein is CASSPDRDQPQHF.